This T cell receptor (beta chain) is drawn from a study of blood T cells in healthy people across ages (dated by TCRdb to the mid-2010s). With respect to the entire study: In model experiments, template switching captured roughly one uniquely barcoded TCR beta cDNA molecule for every two T cells. The study measured age-related changes in TCR beta repertoire diversity using deep sequencing normalized with unique cDNA molecular identifiers. The donors were split into four age groups: young (average 16 years), middle-aged (roughly 40), aged (62) and long-lived (about 74). To avoid experimental bias, donors of different ages were randomly spread across the sequencing lanes. Using the same blood draw, the study looked at two additional independent replicas of 1 million unique cDNA reads for two donors, one aged 18 to 29 and the other aged 80 or older. Study-wide findings and limitations: Conclusive comparison of naive and antigen-experienced compartments was prevented by the profiling of bulk unsorted PBMCs. Compared with the aged group, more naive CD4+ T cells, fewer expanded clones and increased TCR diversity were shown by the long-lived group, suggesting age selection. Observed TCR beta diversity per million T cells fell roughly linearly with age, and a significant reduction was already apparent by age around 40. The CMV infection status of donors was not known, potentially confounding age-related changes in expanded clonotypes. Total diversity estimates from one million sequenced T cells were considered lower bounds and underestimates. Observed TCR beta diversity correlated strongly with the percentage of naive T cells measured by flow cytometry.

The roughly 39 donors, aged about 6 to 95 years, were systemically healthy Caucasian individuals from Russia. Around 9.8 milliliters of peripheral blood were collected from each donor into EDTA-treated Vacutainer tubes. Ficoll-Paque density-gradient centrifugation was used to isolate PBMCs, with at least 6.5 million per sample. Trizol reagent was used to extract total RNA from the PBMCs, yielding at least 5.5 micrograms per sample. The percentages of naive CD45RAhigh/CD27high T cells were determined by flow cytometry on a PBMC aliquot from every donor. The CDR3 runs 15 amino acids, cysteine and phenylalanine included. Of all the DNA, just the CDR3 is kept, 45 bases in frame from base 1. Deletion took 2 bases off V and 4 bases off J, with a span of 16 bases between the germline ends. According to the germline V gene (reference sequence), CDR1 reads SGHKS and CDR2 reads YYEKEE. As to this clonotype: Its antigen target is currently unknown. No clone much larger than this one lies a single base away; base qualities are absent.

The library came from 5' RACE. This sample was sequenced with an Illumina HiSeq 2500. A second PCR of about 7 to 12 cycles was performed with a sample-barcoded 5' primer and a J-beta primer mix. A unique molecular identifier was introduced onto each TCR beta cDNA molecule by a template-switch 5' adaptor carrying 12 random nucleotides. Each sample yielded at least 2.5 million CDR3-containing paired-end reads. First-strand cDNA synthesis was performed from all RNA using the Mint cDNA synthesis kit, with priming by a TRBC-specific oligonucleotide. Following uracil-DNA glycosylase treatment, a first 18-cycle PCR with universal primers M1SS and BC2_uni_R was performed on all cDNA. The study's processing was this. For normalization, 1 million high-quality reads, each with a distinct molecular identifier, were randomly selected from each sample. Instead of being binned into consensus sequences, reads that shared molecular identifiers were thrown out. MiTCR, run with a Q25 quality threshold and the strictest error-elimination algorithm, handled CDR3 identification, clonotype clustering and error correction. A nonparametric unseen species model with Euler transformation was used to estimate lower-bound total TCR beta diversity. TCRdb reworked the public reads: Q25 trimming with fastp, MiXCR clone assembly, productive beta chains retained. Identical CDR3 protein sequences are pooled into one entry, listed with their most common genes and DNA. For this entry, the V and J calls and clone size follow TCRdb and not the study's own pipeline. The table for this sample lists about a million distinct CDR3 sequences; more than 30% of them were counted only once. About an eighth of the sample rests with the top ten.

The source material was blood. The sequence was obtained from a man aged 18 to 30 in good health. The chain employs TRBV5-5 and TRBJ2-7, with no confident D gene call. For the CDR3, the sequence is CASSFQPGSSYEQYF. The base sequence is TGTGCCAGCAGCTTTCAACCTGGCAGCAGTTACGAGCAGTACTTC. The full variable domain, completed from the reference TRBV5-5 and TRBJ2-7 proteins outside the CDR3, reads DAGVTQSPTHLIKTRGQQVTLRCSPISGHKSVSWYQQVLGQGPQFIFQYYEKEERGRGNFPDRFSARQFPNYSSELNVNALLLGDSALYLCASSFQPGSSYEQYFGPGTRLTVT.